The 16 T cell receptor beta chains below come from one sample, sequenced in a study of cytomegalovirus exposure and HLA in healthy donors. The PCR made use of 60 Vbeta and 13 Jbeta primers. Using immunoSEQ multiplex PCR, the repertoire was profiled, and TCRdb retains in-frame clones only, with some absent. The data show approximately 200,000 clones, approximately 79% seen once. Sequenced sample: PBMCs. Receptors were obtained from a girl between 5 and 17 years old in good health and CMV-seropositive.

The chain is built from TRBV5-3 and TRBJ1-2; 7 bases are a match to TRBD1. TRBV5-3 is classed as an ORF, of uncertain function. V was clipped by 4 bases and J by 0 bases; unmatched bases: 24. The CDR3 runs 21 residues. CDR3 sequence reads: CARSPTWCRDSSGRANYGYTF. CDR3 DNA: TGTGCCAGAAGCCCTACTTGGTGTAGGGACAGCTCAGGCAGAGCTAACTATGGCTACACCTTC.

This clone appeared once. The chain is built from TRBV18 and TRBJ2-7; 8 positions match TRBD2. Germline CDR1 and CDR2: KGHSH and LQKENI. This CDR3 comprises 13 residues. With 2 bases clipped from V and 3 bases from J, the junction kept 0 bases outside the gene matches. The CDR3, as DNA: TGTGCCAGCTCACCAACTAGCGGCTACGAGCAGTACTTC. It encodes CASSPTSGYEQYF.

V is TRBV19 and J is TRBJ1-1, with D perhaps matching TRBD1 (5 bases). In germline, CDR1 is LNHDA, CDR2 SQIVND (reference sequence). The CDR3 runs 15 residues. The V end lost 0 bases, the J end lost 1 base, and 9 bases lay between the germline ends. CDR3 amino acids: CASSIDNRRNTEAFF. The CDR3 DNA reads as TGTGCCAGTAGTATAGATAACAGGAGGAACACTGAAGCTTTCTTT.

The chain's CDR3 is CASSPLVGGAETQYF. Written as DNA, the CDR3 is TGCGCCAGCAGCCCCCTAGTAGGGGGGGCAGAGACCCAGTACTTC. The chain recombines TRBV5-1 with TRBJ2-5; TRBD2 is a possible D gene (7 bases). V lost 4 bases, J lost 4 bases, and 17 bases lay in between. The CDR3 consists of 15 residues. In germline, CDR1 is SGHRS, CDR2 YFSETQ.

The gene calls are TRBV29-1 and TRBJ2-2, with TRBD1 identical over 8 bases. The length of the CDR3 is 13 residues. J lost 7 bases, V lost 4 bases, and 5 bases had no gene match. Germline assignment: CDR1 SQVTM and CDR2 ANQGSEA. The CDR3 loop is CSVAQGANGELFF. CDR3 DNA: TGCAGCGTTGCCCAGGGGGCGAACGGGGAGCTGTTTTTT.

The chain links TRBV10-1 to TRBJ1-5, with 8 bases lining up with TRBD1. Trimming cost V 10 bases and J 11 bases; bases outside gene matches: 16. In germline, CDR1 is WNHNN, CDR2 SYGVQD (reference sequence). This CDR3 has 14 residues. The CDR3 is CATKTPDRAPSQHF. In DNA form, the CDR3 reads TGCGCCACAAAGACCCCGGACAGGGCCCCCTCCCAGCATTTT.

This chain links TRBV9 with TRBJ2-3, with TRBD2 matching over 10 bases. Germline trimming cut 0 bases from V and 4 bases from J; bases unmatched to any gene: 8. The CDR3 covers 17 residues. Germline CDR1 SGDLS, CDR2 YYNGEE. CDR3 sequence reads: CASSVGTIAGGPDTQYF. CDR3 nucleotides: TGTGCCAGCAGCGTAGGGACCATAGCGGGGGGCCCAGATACGCAGTATTTT.

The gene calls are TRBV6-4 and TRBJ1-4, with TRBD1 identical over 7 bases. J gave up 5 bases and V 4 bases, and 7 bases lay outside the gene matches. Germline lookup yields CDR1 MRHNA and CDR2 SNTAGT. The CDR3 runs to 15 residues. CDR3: CASSVRQGENEKLFF. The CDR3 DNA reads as TGTGCCAGCAGTGTTCGACAGGGCGAGAATGAAAAACTGTTTTTT.

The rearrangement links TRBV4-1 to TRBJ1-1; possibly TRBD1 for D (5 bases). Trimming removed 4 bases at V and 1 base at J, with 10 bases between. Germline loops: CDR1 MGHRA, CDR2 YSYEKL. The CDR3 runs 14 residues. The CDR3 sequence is CASSPIRGNTEAFF. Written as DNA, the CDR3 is TGCGCCAGCAGCCCTATAAGGGGGAACACTGAAGCTTTCTTT.

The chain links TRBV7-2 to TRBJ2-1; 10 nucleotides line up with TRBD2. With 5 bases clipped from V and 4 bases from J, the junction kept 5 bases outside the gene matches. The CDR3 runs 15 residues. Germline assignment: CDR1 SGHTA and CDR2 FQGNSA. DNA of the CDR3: TGTGCCAGCAGCAAGAGCGGGGGGGCTTACAATGAGCAGTTCTTC. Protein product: CASSKSGGAYNEQFF.

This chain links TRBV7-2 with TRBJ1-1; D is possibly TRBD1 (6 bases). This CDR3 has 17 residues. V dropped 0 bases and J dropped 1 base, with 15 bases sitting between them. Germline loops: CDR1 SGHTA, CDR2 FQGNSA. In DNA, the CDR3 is TGTGCCAGCAGCTTAGCGCGGGGGGGCAGGGCGAACACTGAAGCTTTCTTT. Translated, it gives CASSLARGGRANTEAFF.

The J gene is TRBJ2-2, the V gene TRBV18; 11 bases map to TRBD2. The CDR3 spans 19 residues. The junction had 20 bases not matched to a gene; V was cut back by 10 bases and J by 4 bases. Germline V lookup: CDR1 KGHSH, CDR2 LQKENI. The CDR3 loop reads CAISIRTLLAGDSTGELFF. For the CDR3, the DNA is TGTGCCATTTCCATCCGCACCTTACTAGCGGGGGATTCCACCGGGGAGCTGTTTTTT.

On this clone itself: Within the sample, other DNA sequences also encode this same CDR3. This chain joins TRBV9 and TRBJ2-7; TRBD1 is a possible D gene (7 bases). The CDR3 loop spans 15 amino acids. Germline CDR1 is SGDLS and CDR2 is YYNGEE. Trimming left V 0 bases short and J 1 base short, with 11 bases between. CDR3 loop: CASSVEAGQSYEQYF. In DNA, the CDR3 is TGTGCCAGCAGCGTAGAGGCGGGACAGTCCTACGAGCAGTACTTC.

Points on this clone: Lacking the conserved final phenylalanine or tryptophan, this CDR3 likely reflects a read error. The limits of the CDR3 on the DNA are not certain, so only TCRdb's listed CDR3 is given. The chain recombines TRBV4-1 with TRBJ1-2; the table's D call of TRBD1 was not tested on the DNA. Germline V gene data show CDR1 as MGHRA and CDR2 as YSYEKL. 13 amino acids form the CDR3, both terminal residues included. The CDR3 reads CASSQIRGQGLIL.

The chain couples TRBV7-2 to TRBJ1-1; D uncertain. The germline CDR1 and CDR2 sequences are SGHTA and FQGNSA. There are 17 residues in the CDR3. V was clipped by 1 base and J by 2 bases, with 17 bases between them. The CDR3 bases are TGTGCCAGCAGCTTAGAGGAGGCGTCCGTTATAAACACTGAAGCTTTCTTT. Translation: CASSLEEASVINTEAFF.

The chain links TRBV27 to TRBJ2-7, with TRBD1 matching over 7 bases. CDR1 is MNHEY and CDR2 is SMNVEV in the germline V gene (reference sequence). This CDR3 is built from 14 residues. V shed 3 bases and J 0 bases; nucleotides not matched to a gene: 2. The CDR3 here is CASSFYRGSYEQYF. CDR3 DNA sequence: TGTGCCAGCAGTTTCTACAGGGGCTCCTACGAGCAGTACTTC.